This record concerns one T cell receptor (beta chain) sequence. This specimen belongs to a study of blood T cell repertoires in COVID-19. In the study overall: Sources were T cells, B-cell-depleted T cells, or PBMCs; the material itself was cDNA or gDNA.

The length of the CDR3 is 11 residues. V was trimmed by 0 bases and J by 12 bases, leaving 11 bases between them. Germline V gives CDR1 DFQATT, CDR2 SNEGSKA (reference sequence). TCRdb's copy holds only in-frame clones and misses some; the assay was immunoSEQ multiplex PCR. This repertoire shows 150,000 to 200,000 clones, 80% to 90% found once; its top ten account for over 7%. The chain recombines TRBV20-1 with TRBJ1-2, with D tentatively TRBD1 (5 bases). The sequence derives from a man aged 45-65 years with active or convalescent COVID-19. Sample: peripheral blood. This CDR3 reads CSARDHPGDTF. The DNA for the CDR3 is TGCAGTGCTAGAGATCACCCGGGGGACACCTTC.